This passage covers 22 T cell receptor beta chains from one sample sequenced in a study of CD8 T cells in ankylosing spondylitis. Broader study findings: Characteristic of ankylosing spondylitis blood, it appeared, was a TCR beta motif comprising 7 to 9 highly homologous variants.

Their specific antigens are unknown. TCRdb ran MiXCR on the 5' RACE reads and lists one entry per CDR3 protein. The sample holds fewer than 650,000 distinct CDR3 sequences, roughly an eighth seen once. Sequencing was done on a sample of blood, either unsorted or a sorted T cell fraction (not recorded which). The receptors originated from a male donor with ankylosing spondylitis.

The CDR3 here is CASSLGPGTSGSTDTQYF. In DNA form, the CDR3 reads TGTGCCAGCAGCCTTGGGCCCGGGACTAGCGGGAGCACAGATACGCAGTATTTT. V usage is TRBV7-6 and J usage is TRBJ2-3; TRBD2 aligns across 12 bases. The CDR3 length is 18 residues. After removal of 5 bases from V and 0 bases from J, the junction contained 9 bases not matched to a gene. Germline values: CDR1 SGHVS, CDR2 FNYEAQ. Variable domain in full (rest from reference TRBV7-6 and TRBJ2-3): GAGVSQSPRYKVTKRGQDVALRCDPISGHVSLYWYRQALGQGPEFLTYFNYEAQQDKSGLPNDRFSAERPEGSISTLTIQRTEQRDSAMYRCASSLGPGTSGSTDTQYFGPGTRLTVL.

The rearrangement uses TRBV6-1 and TRBJ2-5; 8 bases are shared with TRBD1. The V and J ends lost 5 bases and 0 bases, in that order; junction bases with no gene match: 8. The CDR3 runs to 16 residues. Germline lookup yields CDR1 MNHNS and CDR2 SASEGT. The CDR3 DNA reads as TGTGCCAGCAGTAGAGGACAGGGATTGTACCAAGAGACCCAGTACTTC. Translation gives CASSRGQGLYQETQYF.

The genes are TRBV5-5 and TRBJ2-6; D gene ambiguous. V was trimmed by 0 bases and J by 2 bases, leaving 12 bases between them. This CDR3 contains 17 residues. In germline, CDR1 is SGHKS, CDR2 YYEKEE (reference sequence). CDR3 loop: CASSLVARLTGANVLTF. The CDR3 DNA follows: TGTGCCAGCAGCTTGGTGGCACGCCTAACTGGGGCCAACGTCCTGACTTTC.

There are a few counts of this clonotype. One junction end disagrees with the germline gene, perhaps due to a read error. This chain connects TRBV15 to TRBJ2-1; D is tentatively TRBD1 or TRBD2 (5 bases each). The CDR3 is 16 amino acids. Germline values: CDR1 LNHNV, CDR2 YYDKDF (reference sequence). The CDR3 DNA follows: TGTGCTACCAGCAGGTGGTTGGGCGAGGGGCCCAATGAGCAGTTCTTC. Its protein is CATSRWLGEGPNEQFF.

The chain is built from TRBV2 and TRBJ1-6; D is unresolved. The CDR3 runs 12 residues. CDR1 is SNHLY, CDR2 FYNNEI, per germline. V lost 4 bases, J lost 7 bases, and 5 bases lay in between. CDR3 residues: CASSGLNSPLHF. The CDR3 DNA reads TGTGCCAGCAGTGGACTGAATTCACCCCTCCACTTT.

This clonotype was counted a few times. The CDR3 region has the DNA TGTGCCATCAGTGAGCGACAGACTAGCACAGATACGCAGTATTTT. Residues: CAISERQTSTDTQYF. The V gene is TRBV10-3, the J gene TRBJ2-3; D may be TRBD1 (5 bases). V was cut by 2 bases and J by 0 bases, with 9 bases left in between. This CDR3 is 15 amino acids long. The V gene's germline CDR1 is ENHRY and CDR2 SYGVKD.

This clonotype was detected many times. V is TRBV20-1 and J is TRBJ2-1; D is possibly TRBD2 (5 bases). This CDR3 spans 11 amino acids. In germline, CDR1 is DFQATT, CDR2 SNEGSKA (reference sequence). The ends were cut back, 6 bases at V and 13 bases at J, with 16 bases in the middle. The CDR3 reads CSASSGLLQFF. The CDR3 DNA is TGCAGTGCCTCTTCCGGACTCTTACAGTTCTTC.

The V and J genes are TRBV11-2 and TRBJ1-5; D is unresolved. The CDR3 is 14 residues long. Deletions cut 3 bases from V and 0 bases from J, with 6 bases between. Germline loops: CDR1 SGHAT, CDR2 FQNNGV. The DNA for the CDR3 is TGTGCCAGCAGCTTGCAGATTAGCAATCAGCCCCAGCATTTT. Protein product: CASSLQISNQPQHF.

This clonotype has a handful of counts. The chain is built from TRBV2 and TRBJ2-2; tentatively, D is TRBD1 (5 bases). The germline V gene has CDR1 SNHLY and CDR2 FYNNEI. V lost 4 bases, J lost 5 bases, and 14 bases lay in between. CDR3 length equals 15 residues. CDR3 DNA sequence: TGTGCCAGCAGTGCCAGCGAAAGGGGAACCGGGGAGCTGTTTTTT. Its translation: CASSASERGTGELFF.

This clonotype was seen only a few times. V gene TRBV5-1 combines with J gene TRBJ1-1, with 8 bases aligning to TRBD1. Unmatched junction bases numbered 4, after V lost 0 bases and J lost 0 bases. Germline V CDR1 and CDR2: SGHRS, YFSETQ. The CDR3 is 16 residues long. The CDR3 is CASSLDQGAVNTEAFF. In nucleotides, the CDR3 is TGCGCCAGCAGCTTGGACCAGGGGGCTGTGAACACTGAAGCTTTCTTT.

This clonotype was seen just once. The V call is TRBV11-2, the J call TRBJ1-2, with 7 nucleotides matching TRBD1. The germline gives CDR1 SGHAT, CDR2 FQNNGV. The CDR3 is 14 residues long. J lost 4 bases, V lost 2 bases, and 4 bases had no gene match. The CDR3: CASSLRGGLYGYTF. CDR3 DNA sequence: TGTGCCAGCAGCTTAAGAGGGGGCCTCTATGGCTACACCTTC.

This clonotype showed up just a few times. The chain is built from TRBV6-2 or TRBV6-3 and TRBJ2-4, with TRBD2 matching over 9 bases. The CDR3 loop spans 15 amino acids. Germline lookup yields CDR1 MNHEY and CDR2 SVGEGT. V gave up 5 bases and J gave up 1 base; unmatched junction bases: 3. The chain's CDR3 is CASSIAGEAKNIQYF. CDR3 coding DNA: TGTGCCAGCAGTATAGCGGGAGAGGCCAAAAACATTCAGTACTTC.

This clonotype has a count of ten or more. The chain couples TRBV29-1 to TRBJ1-6; D may be TRBD1 (6 bases). V lost 4 bases and J lost 8, with 15 bases in between. CDR1 and CDR2 (germline): SQVTM, ANQGSEA. This CDR3 region has 14 residues. DNA for the CDR3: TGCAGCGTTGCCTCGGGACAAAGGGATTCACCCCTCCACTTT. This translates into CSVASGQRDSPLHF.

This clonotype occurred a few times. The rearrangement links TRBV24-1 to TRBJ2-5, with D possibly being TRBD1 (6 bases). CDR3 length equals 15 residues. CDR1 and CDR2 from the germline V gene are KGHDR and SFDVKD. Trimming took off 3 bases at V and 4 bases at J, with 14 bases between the two ends. The CDR3 sequence: CATSDPGTPPETQYF. The CDR3, as DNA: TGTGCCACCAGTGATCCTGGGACACCCCCAGAGACCCAGTACTTC.

This clonotype was recorded a few times. This chain connects TRBV7-2 to TRBJ1-5; D is perhaps TRBD1 (5 bases). The CDR3 is 17 residues long. Germline CDR1 reads SGHTA; CDR2 reads FQGNSA. Between the trimmed V and J ends, which lost 0 bases and 1 base, there was a span of 13 bases. CDR3 in amino acids: CASSLASGGGSNQPQHF. The CDR3 DNA sequence: TGTGCCAGCAGCTTAGCGAGCGGGGGGGGAAGCAATCAGCCCCAGCATTTT.

This clonotype occurred a few times. The chain couples TRBV4-2 to TRBJ2-7; the D gene is possibly TRBD2 (6 bases). Deletions cut 0 bases from V and 6 bases from J, with 15 bases between. Germline assignment: CDR1 LGHNA and CDR2 YNFKEQ. CDR3 length: 15 residues. The CDR3 sequence: CASSQDNQGGREQYF. The CDR3 nucleotides are TGTGCCAGCAGCCAAGATAACCAGGGAGGCCGCGAGCAGTACTTC.

The V call is TRBV11-2, the J call TRBJ1-4; no clear D gene. The CDR3 runs 13 residues. Trimming shortened V by 1 base and J by 8 bases, and 8 bases separated the two germline ends. Germline CDR1 SGHAT, CDR2 FQNNGV. CDR3 in DNA: TGTGCCAGCAGCTTAGGGGGATACGAAAAACTGTTTTTT. This encodes CASSLGGYEKLFF.

This clonotype has a count of ten or more. The chain is built from TRBV5-1 and TRBJ2-3, with a possible D match to TRBD2 (5 bases). The V and J ends lost 5 bases and 2 bases respectively, with 12 bases between them. The CDR3 consists of 14 residues. From germline, CDR1 is SGHRS and CDR2 YFSETQ. This chain's CDR3 is CASSYGLNTDTQYF. The CDR3 nucleotides read TGCGCCAGCAGTTACGGACTCAACACAGATACGCAGTATTTT.

This clonotype was observed a few times. This chain links TRBV7-2 with TRBJ2-7, with 9 positions matching TRBD2. V gave up 3 bases and J gave up 4 bases; unmatched junction bases: 7. Germline V CDR1 and CDR2: SGHTA, FQGNSA. This CDR3 contains 15 residues. The CDR3 loop reads CASSFLAGKGYEQYF. Written as DNA, the CDR3 is TGTGCCAGCAGCTTCCTAGCGGGAAAGGGGTACGAGCAGTACTTC.

This clonotype was counted ten times or more. The V gene is TRBV12-3 or TRBV12-4, the J gene TRBJ2-5, with D uncertain. This CDR3 has 14 amino acids. The V and J ends lost 3 bases and 1 base respectively, with 9 bases between them. The CDR3 coding sequence is TGTGCCAGCAGTTTGGACGCGACCCAAGAGACCCAGTACTTC. This codes for CASSLDATQETQYF.

This clonotype was detected ten times or more. This sequence joins TRBV5-1 and TRBJ2-1; D not resolved. Germline V CDR1 and CDR2: SGHRS, YFSETQ. With 0 bases removed from V and 0 bases from J, the gap between germline ends came to 10 bases. CDR3 length: 16 residues. The CDR3 protein is CASSLAHQSSYNEQFF. Here the CDR3 DNA reads TGCGCCAGCAGCTTGGCCCACCAGAGCTCCTACAATGAGCAGTTCTTC.

This clonotype was counted a few times. This chain links TRBV7-9 with TRBJ1-3, with D hard to call. The CDR3 contains 15 residues. V was shortened by 1 base and J by 3 bases, with 10 bases between the two germline ends. CDR1 SEHNR and CDR2 FQNEAQ come from the germline V gene (reference sequence). The CDR3 loop reads CASSLGDWDGNTIYF. CDR3 coding DNA: TGTGCCAGCAGCTTAGGAGACTGGGATGGAAACACCATATATTTT.